The present T cell receptor beta chain was sequenced within a study of T-cell reconstitution after alpha-beta-depleted transplantation in children. Per germline, CDR1 DFQATT and CDR2 SNEGSKA (reference sequence). With 1 base removed from V and 8 bases from J, the gap between germline ends came to 23 bases. The CDR3 is made up of 16 amino acids. Preparation of the TCRbeta library used unique molecular identifiers. TCRdb independently ran MiXCR on the PCR reads; one entry per CDR3 protein. The profile shows about 640,000 distinct CDR3 sequences, roughly 15% of them singletons. The table lists this clonotype with many counts.

V is TRBV20-1 and J is TRBJ1-2; D remains ambiguous. Material: PBMCs from the stem cell graft donor, obtained from the stem cell graft. The TCR comes from a human donor who donated a stem cell graft to a child with acute myeloid leukemia. The CDR3: CSARVPFYGETEGYTF. For the CDR3, the DNA is TGCAGTGCTAGAGTCCCCTTTTACGGGGAGACTGAGGGCTACACCTTC.